This T cell receptor beta chain was documented in a study of blood T cell repertoires in COVID-19. Study background: T cells, B-cell-depleted T cells, or PBMCs provided the cDNA or gDNA that served as material.

Libraries were prepared by immunoSEQ multiplex PCR; TCRdb keeps only in-frame clonotypes and omits some of them. The sample lists fewer than 150,000 clones, roughly 71% occurring once. The V gene's germline CDR1 is SGHRS and CDR2 YFSETQ. V dropped 4 bases and J dropped 0; count of bases not matched to a gene: 6. The CDR3 covers 18 residues. The J gene is TRBJ2-1, the V gene TRBV5-1; 14 bases agree with TRBD2. The receptor comes from a man aged 80 or over with acute or convalescent COVID-19. Sample: peripheral blood. The CDR3 DNA is TGCGCCAGCAGCGGTGGACTAGCGGGGGGCCACTCCTACAATGAGCAGTTCTTC. Encoded protein: CASSGGLAGGHSYNEQFF.